A selection of T cell receptor beta chains follows, all from one sample in a study of cytomegalovirus exposure and HLA in healthy donors. Only in-frame clones appear in the TCRdb table, and some are missing; sequencing was by immunoSEQ multiplex PCR. This sample has about 100,000 clones, with roughly 75% found just once. The specimen sequenced was PBMCs. These receptors came from a male donor in good health and CMV-seropositive. The CDR3 runs from the conserved cysteine through the conserved F or W. D genes are given only for firm matches. Clone sizes are given selectively: once, few, many, or a class where the clone is expanded.

j_gene: TRBJ2-7; d_gene: TRBD2; abundance: NA; v_gene: TRBV7-8; CDR3aa: CASSPHSGGARYF; CDR3nt: TGTGCCAGCAGCCCCCATAGCGGGGGGGCCAGGTACTTC
j_gene: TRBJ1-6; d_gene: NA; abundance: NA; v_gene: TRBV7-3; CDR3aa: CASSLSGRVESPLHF; CDR3nt: TGTGCCAGCAGCTTAAGTGGCAGGGTGGAATCACCCCTCCACTTT
j_gene: TRBJ2-5; d_gene: NA; abundance: NA; v_gene: TRBV10-3; CDR3aa: CAISGQGEAETQYF; CDR3nt: TGTGCCATCAGTGGTCAAGGGGAAGCGGAGACCCAGTACTTC
j_gene: TRBJ2-1; d_gene: TRBD2; abundance: NA; v_gene: TRBV6-5; CDR3aa: CASRSGGLNEQFF; CDR3nt: TGTGCCAGCAGGTCGGGGGGGCTCAATGAGCAGTTCTTC
j_gene: TRBJ2-5; d_gene: TRBD2; abundance: few; v_gene: TRBV2; CDR3aa: CASNSRGAQETQYF; CDR3nt: TGTGCCAGCAATTCGCGGGGGGCTCAAGAGACCCAGTACTTC
j_gene: TRBJ2-6; d_gene: TRBD1; abundance: NA; v_gene: TRBV18; CDR3aa: CASSPQGATGANVLTF; CDR3nt: TGTGCCAGCTCACCCCAGGGGGCTACTGGGGCCAACGTCCTGACTTTC
j_gene: TRBJ1-2; d_gene: NA; abundance: NA; v_gene: TRBV30; CDR3aa: CAWSAGASSTF; CDR3nt: TGTGCCTGGAGTGCAGGGGCTTCATCCACCTTC
j_gene: TRBJ1-1; d_gene: NA; abundance: NA; v_gene: TRBV2; CDR3aa: CASSEIGRAFF; CDR3nt: TGTGCCAGCAGTGAAATCGGTAGAGCTTTCTTT
j_gene: TRBJ2-3; d_gene: NA; abundance: NA; v_gene: TRBV28; CDR3aa: CASSLSRWRGGTDTQYF; CDR3nt: TGTGCCAGCAGTTTATCCAGGTGGAGGGGAGGCACAGATACGCAGTATTTT
j_gene: TRBJ1-6; d_gene: TRBD1; abundance: NA; v_gene: TRBV7-9; CDR3aa: CASSGGQGIWDSPLHF; CDR3nt: TGTGCCAGCAGCGGGGGACAGGGCATTTGGGATTCACCCCTCCACTTT
j_gene: TRBJ2-7; d_gene: TRBD1; abundance: NA; v_gene: TRBV7-3; CDR3aa: CASSPGQGGTNEQYF; CDR3nt: TGTGCCAGCAGTCCGGGACAGGGAGGGACAAACGAGCAGTACTTC
j_gene: TRBJ2-7; d_gene: TRBD2; abundance: NA; v_gene: TRBV9; CDR3aa: CASSDSGGPHYEQYF; CDR3nt: TGTGCCAGCAGCGATAGCGGGGGGCCTCACTACGAGCAGTACTTC
j_gene: TRBJ2-2; d_gene: TRBD2; abundance: NA; v_gene: TRBV5-6; CDR3aa: CASSLSGGPVTGELFF; CDR3nt: TGTGCCAGCAGCTTGAGCGGGGGGCCCGTTACCGGGGAGCTGTTTTTT
j_gene: TRBJ2-7; d_gene: TRBD1; abundance: NA; v_gene: TRBV28; CDR3aa: CASIPGQGYEQYF; CDR3nt: TGTGCCAGCATTCCGGGACAGGGGTACGAGCAGTACTTC
j_gene: TRBJ2-6; d_gene: TRBD1; abundance: NA; v_gene: TRBV19; CDR3aa: CASSLQGAGANVLTF; CDR3nt: TGTGCCAGTAGTCTCCAGGGGGCTGGGGCCAACGTCCTGACTTTC
j_gene: TRBJ1-2; d_gene: NA; abundance: NA; v_gene: TRBV7-9; CDR3aa: CTSSLSTGLPAGYTF; CDR3nt: TGTACCAGCAGCTTGAGCACGGGACTCCCGGCGGGCTACACCTTC
j_gene: TRBJ2-7; d_gene: NA; abundance: once; v_gene: TRBV4-3; CDR3aa: CASSQEASRGYEQYF; CDR3nt: TGCGCCAGCAGCCAAGAAGCGAGCAGGGGTTACGAGCAGTACTTC
j_gene: TRBJ1-5; d_gene: TRBD1; abundance: few; v_gene: TRBV4-1; CDR3aa: CASSQGTGGQPQHF; CDR3nt: TGCGCCAGCAGCCAAGGGACAGGGGGTCAGCCCCAGCATTTT